The present T cell receptor beta chain was sequenced within a study of identifying expanded T cells in peripheral blood (dated by TCRdb to about 2019). Broadly, across the study: Technical replicates were generated by sequencing separate aliquots of the same genomic DNA pool, and four replicates were compared pairwise.

The immunoSEQ Assay, which uses bias-controlled multiplex PCR amplification of genomic DNA, was used to profile TCRbeta CDR3 regions. On the study's bioinformatics: The absolute abundance of each unique TCRbeta CDR3 region was quantified after sequences were collapsed and filtered. Differential abundance was assessed using a binomial (Fisher-equivalent) model and a beta-binomial model in which time-dependent variance fitted from healthy donors was added. Clones with fewer than 5 combined templates were removed, and differential abundance was called for clones with a Benjamini-Hochberg FDR below 0.01. The form v = (b*log(k)+a)^2 was used to model beta-binomial variance as a function of total template count across the two samples. The immuneACCESS repertoire file appears here via TCRdb, limited to in-frame rearrangements. These files lack a portion of the clones; in checked studies, under half of the deficit traces to unresolved V genes, and the cause of the others is not known. For V, J and clone size, that table is used; D and trimming come from the DNA. This sample gives approximately 120,000 clones in total; roughly nine tenths of them show up just once. The top ten clonotypes cover more than 6.5% of the sample.

No immune events, such as infections, were documented for the healthy donors during the collection period. Healthy-donor blood repertoires served as a training cohort to calibrate time-dependent variance in a beta-binomial model of T-cell clone differential abundance. The training cohort comprised about ten healthy donors, 3 female and 7 male. An age range of about 25 to 64 years, with an average of roughly 47 years, was recorded for the donors. Whole blood, obtained from a commercial supplier, was collected from each healthy donor at three time points spaced roughly 14 days apart. For immunosequencing, genomic DNA was extracted from whole blood that had not been sorted. Trimming removed 1 base from V and 0 bases from J, leaving 10 bases between the germline ends. The germline V gene (reference sequence) yields LNHNV for CDR1 and YYDKDF for CDR2. The CDR3 goes from the cysteine to the phenylalanine over 15 residues. The only DNA kept is the CDR3, 45 bases in frame from the first base.

What the research found in general, with its limitations: Between technical replicates the binomial model flagged approximately 1.2 differentially abundant clones, whereas over about 2 weeks the binomial model flagged about 15 and over about 4 weeks approximately 20. Both the number of clones called differentially abundant and the false-positive rate were significantly reduced by the beta-binomial model across all healthy-donor time intervals. In all healthy donors, the variance in clone template counts between samples taken two weeks apart rose significantly as total template count increased. The authors expected that biological variance in healthy repertoires might rise further over much longer intervals, such as months to years.

About this clone itself: The specificity of this receptor is unknown. Base-call qualities are not available, and no considerably larger clone is one nucleotide away.

This receptor was taken from a person between 18 and 75 years old in good health. The chain was built from TRBV15 and TRBJ2-7; D gene: possibly TRBD1, on 6 matching bases. The specimen was blood. This receptor has the CDR3 CATSRVGTNSYEQYF. The DNA reads TGTGCCACCAGCAGAGTGGGGACAAACTCCTACGAGCAGTACTTC.